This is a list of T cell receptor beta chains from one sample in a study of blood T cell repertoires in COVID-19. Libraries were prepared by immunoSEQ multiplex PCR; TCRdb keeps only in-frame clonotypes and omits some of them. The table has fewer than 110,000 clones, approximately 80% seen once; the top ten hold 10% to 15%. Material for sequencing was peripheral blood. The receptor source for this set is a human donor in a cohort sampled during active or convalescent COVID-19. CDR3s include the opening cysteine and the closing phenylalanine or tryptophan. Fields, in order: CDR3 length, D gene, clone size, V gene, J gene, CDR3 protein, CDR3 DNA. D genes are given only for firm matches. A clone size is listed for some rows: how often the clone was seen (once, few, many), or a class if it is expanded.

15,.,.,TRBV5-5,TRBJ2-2,CASSIEGVNTGELFF,TGTGCCAGCAGTATCGAGGGAGTGAACACCGGGGAGCTGTTTTTT
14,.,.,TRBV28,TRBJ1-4,CASSLRQGGEKLFF,TGTGCCAGCAGTCTTCGTCAGGGAGGGGAAAAACTGTTTTTT
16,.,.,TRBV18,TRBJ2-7,CASSPRMGQESYEQYF,TGTGCCAGCTCACCACGGATGGGTCAGGAATCCTACGAGCAGTACTTC
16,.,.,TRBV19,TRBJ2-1,CASRTASRSSYNEQFF,TGTGCCAGTAGAACCGCTAGCCGTAGCTCCTACAATGAGCAGTTCTTC
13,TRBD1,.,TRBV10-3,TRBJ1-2,CATLWGRGDGYTF,TGTGCCACCCTTTGGGGCAGGGGGGACGGCTACACCTTC
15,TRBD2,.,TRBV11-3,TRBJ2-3,CASSRLAGSTDTQYF,TGTGCCAGCAGTAGACTAGCGGGGAGCACAGATACGCAGTATTTT
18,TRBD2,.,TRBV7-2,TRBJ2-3,CASSLRSAGARETDTQYF,TGTGCCAGCAGCTTACGATCAGCGGGGGCCCGAGAGACAGATACGCAGTATTTT
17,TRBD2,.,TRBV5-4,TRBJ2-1,CASSPLTRTSGGREQFF,TGTGCCAGCAGCCCGCTAACCAGGACTAGCGGGGGCCGTGAGCAGTTCTTC
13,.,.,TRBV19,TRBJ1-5,CASSIPVRQPQHF,TGTGCCAGTAGTATCCCCGTCCGTCAGCCCCAGCATTTT
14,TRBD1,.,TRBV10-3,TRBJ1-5,CAISDEAGGQPQHF,TGTGCCATCAGTGATGAGGCAGGGGGTCAGCCCCAGCATTTT
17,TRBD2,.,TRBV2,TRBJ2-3,CASSGIKERGVTDTQYF,TGTGCCAGCAGTGGGATTAAGGAGCGGGGGGTCACAGATACGCAGTATTTT
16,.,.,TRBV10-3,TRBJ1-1,CAIRPNSGPMNTEAFF,TGTGCCATCAGACCTAACAGTGGCCCCATGAACACTGAAGCTTTCTTT
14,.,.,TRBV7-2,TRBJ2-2,CASSLGGLTGELFF,TGTGCCAGCAGCTTGGGGGGATTAACCGGGGAGCTGTTTTTT
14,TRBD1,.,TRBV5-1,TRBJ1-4,CASRPGQGGEKLFF,TGCGCCAGCAGACCAGGACAGGGTGGGGAAAAACTGTTTTTT
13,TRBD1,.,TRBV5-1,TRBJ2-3,CASTQGAPDTQYF,TGCGCCAGTACACAGGGGGCCCCAGATACGCAGTATTTT
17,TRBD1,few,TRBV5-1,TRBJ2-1,CASSQRQGPLSYNEQFF,TGCGCCAGCAGCCAGAGACAGGGCCCCCTTTCCTACAATGAGCAGTTCTTC
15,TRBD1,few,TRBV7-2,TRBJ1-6,CASSLVGQGGSPLHF,TGTGCCAGCAGCTTAGTGGGGCAGGGGGGATCACCCCTCCACTTT
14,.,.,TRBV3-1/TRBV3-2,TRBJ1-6,CASSQRGDNSPLHF,TGTGCCAGCAGCCAACGCGGTGATAATTCACCCCTCCACTTT
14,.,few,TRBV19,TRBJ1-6,CASSRGLGDSPLHF,TGTGCCAGTAGTAGGGGGCTGGGAGATTCACCCCTCCACTTT
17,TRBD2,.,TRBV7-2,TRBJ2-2,CASSPTSGGPYTGELFF,TGTGCCAGCAGCCCCACTAGCGGGGGCCCTTACACCGGGGAGCTGTTTTTT
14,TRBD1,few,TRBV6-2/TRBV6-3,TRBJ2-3,CASSYLGQTDTQYF,TGTGCCAGCAGTTACTTGGGACAGACAGATACGCAGTATTTT
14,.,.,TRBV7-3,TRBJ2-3,CASSSANSADTQYF,TGTGCCAGCAGCTCCGCAAACTCCGCAGATACGCAGTATTTT
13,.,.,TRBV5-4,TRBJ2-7,CASSLDSGHEQYF,TGTGCCAGCAGCTTGGATTCAGGGCACGAGCAGTACTTC
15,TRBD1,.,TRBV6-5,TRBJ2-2,CASRSGQGLSGELFF,TGTGCCAGCAGATCGGGACAGGGGCTTTCCGGGGAGCTGTTTTTT
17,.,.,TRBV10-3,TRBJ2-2,CAISESRGALNTGELFF,TGTGCCATCAGTGAGTCTAGAGGCGCACTTAACACCGGGGAGCTGTTTTTT
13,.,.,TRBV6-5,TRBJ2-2,CASGGPNTGELFF,TGTGCCAGCGGGGGCCCCAACACCGGGGAGCTGTTTTTT
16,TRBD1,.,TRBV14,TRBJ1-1,CASSQAQGVMNTEAFF,TGTGCCAGCAGCCAAGCCCAGGGGGTTATGAACACTGAAGCTTTCTTT
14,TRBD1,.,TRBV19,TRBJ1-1,CASSTGQGTTEAFF,TGTGCCAGTAGTACCGGACAGGGGACCACTGAAGCTTTCTTT
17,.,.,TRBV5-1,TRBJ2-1,CASSLYSAGSSYNEQFF,TGCGCCAGCAGCTTATATAGTGCGGGGAGCTCCTACAATGAGCAGTTCTTC
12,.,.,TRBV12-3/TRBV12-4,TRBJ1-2,CASTRGPYGYTF,TGTGCCAGCACTCGCGGGCCATATGGCTACACCTTC
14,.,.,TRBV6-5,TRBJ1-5,CASKPWGDNQPQHF,TGTGCCAGCAAACCCTGGGGGGACAATCAGCCCCAGCATTTT
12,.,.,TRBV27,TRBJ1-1,CASSLKGTEAFF,TGTGCCAGCAGTTTAAAGGGGACTGAAGCTTTCTTT
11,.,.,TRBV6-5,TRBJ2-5,CASRRQETQYF,TGTGCCAGCCGGCGGCAAGAGACCCAGTACTTC
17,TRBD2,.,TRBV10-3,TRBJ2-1,CAISGEGTSGGKDEQFF,TGTGCCATCAGCGGGGAGGGAACTAGCGGGGGTAAGGATGAGCAGTTCTTC
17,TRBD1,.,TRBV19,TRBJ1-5,CASSNGSARGPGQPQHF,TGTGCCAGTAGTAACGGCTCGGCCAGGGGGCCTGGACAGCCCCAGCATTTT
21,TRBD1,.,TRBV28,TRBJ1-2,CASSLVGGVYGTESDLYGYTF,TGTGCCAGCAGTTTAGTCGGGGGGGTATACGGGACAGAGAGCGATCTTTATGGCTACACCTTC
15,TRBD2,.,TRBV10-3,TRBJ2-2,CAISERGGSTGELFF,TGTGCCATCAGTGAGCGGGGGGGAAGCACCGGGGAGCTGTTTTTT
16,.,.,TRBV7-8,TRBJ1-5,CASSLLTPYSNQPQHF,TGTGCCAGCAGCTTACTGACACCTTATAGCAATCAGCCCCAGCATTTT
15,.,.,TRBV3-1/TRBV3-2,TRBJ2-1,CASSPWGGPYNEQFF,TGTGCCAGCAGCCCCTGGGGGGGGCCTTACAATGAGCAGTTCTTC
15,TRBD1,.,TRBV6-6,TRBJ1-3,CASSIQGVLRNTIYF,TGTGCCAGCAGTATCCAGGGGGTGTTAAGAAACACCATATATTTT
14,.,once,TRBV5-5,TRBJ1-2,CASSFGRDNYGYTF,TGTGCCAGCAGCTTCGGCAGGGATAACTATGGCTACACCTTC
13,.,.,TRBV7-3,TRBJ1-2,CASSLGGYGGYTF,TGTGCCAGCAGCTTAGGCGGGTATGGGGGCTACACCTTC
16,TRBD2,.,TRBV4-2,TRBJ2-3,CASSQGIQRGGDTQYF,TGTGCCAGCAGCCAAGGAATCCAGCGGGGGGGAGATACGCAGTATTTT
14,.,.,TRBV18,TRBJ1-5,CASSPGQRYQPQHF,TGTGCCAGCTCACCTGGACAGAGATATCAGCCCCAGCATTTT
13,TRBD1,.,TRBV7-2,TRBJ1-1,CASSLDRGTEAFF,TGTGCCAGCAGCTTAGACAGGGGGACTGAAGCTTTCTTT
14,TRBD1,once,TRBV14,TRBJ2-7,CASSQDWTGVEQYF,TGTGCCAGCAGCCAAGATTGGACAGGGGTCGAGCAGTACTTC